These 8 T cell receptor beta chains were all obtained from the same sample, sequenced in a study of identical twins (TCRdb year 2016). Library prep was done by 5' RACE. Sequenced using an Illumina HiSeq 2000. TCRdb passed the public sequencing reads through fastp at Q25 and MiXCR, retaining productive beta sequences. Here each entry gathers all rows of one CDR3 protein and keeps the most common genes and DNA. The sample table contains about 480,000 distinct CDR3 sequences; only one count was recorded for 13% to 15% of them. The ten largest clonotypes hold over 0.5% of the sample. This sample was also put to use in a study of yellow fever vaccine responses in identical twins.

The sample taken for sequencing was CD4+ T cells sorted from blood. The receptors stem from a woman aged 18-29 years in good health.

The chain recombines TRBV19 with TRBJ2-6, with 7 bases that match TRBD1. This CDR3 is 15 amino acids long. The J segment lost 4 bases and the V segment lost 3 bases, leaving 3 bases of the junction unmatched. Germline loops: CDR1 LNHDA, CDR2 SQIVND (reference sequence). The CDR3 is CASSMTGLGANVLTF. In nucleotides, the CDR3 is TGTGCCAGTAGTATGACAGGGCTGGGGGCCAACGTCCTGACTTTC.

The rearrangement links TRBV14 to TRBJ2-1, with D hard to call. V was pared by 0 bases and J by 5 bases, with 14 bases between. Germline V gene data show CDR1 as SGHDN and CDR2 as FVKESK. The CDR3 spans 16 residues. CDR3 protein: CASSQDSVVPNNEQFF. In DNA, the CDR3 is TGTGCCAGCAGCCAAGATTCGGTAGTACCGAACAATGAGCAGTTCTTC. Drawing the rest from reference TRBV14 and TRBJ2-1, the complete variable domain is EAGVTQFPSHSVIEKGQTVTLRCDPISGHDNLYWYRRVMGKEIKFLLHFVKESKQDESGMPNNRFLAERTGGTYSTLKVQPAELEDSGVYFCASSQDSVVPNNEQFFGPGTRLTVL.

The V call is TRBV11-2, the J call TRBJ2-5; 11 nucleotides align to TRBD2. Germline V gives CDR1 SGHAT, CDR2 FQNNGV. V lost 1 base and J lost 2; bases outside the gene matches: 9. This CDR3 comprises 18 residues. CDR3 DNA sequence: TGTGCCAGCAGCTTAGGCCTTACTAGCGGGAGCCGACAAGAGACCCAGTACTTC. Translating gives CASSLGLTSGSRQETQYF.

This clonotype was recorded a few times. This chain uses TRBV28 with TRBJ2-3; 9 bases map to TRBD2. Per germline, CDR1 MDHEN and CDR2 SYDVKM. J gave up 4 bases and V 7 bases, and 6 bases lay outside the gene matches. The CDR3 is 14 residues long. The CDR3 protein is CASTRSGSADTQYF. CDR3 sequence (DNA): TGTGCCAGCACACGTAGCGGGAGTGCAGATACGCAGTATTTT.

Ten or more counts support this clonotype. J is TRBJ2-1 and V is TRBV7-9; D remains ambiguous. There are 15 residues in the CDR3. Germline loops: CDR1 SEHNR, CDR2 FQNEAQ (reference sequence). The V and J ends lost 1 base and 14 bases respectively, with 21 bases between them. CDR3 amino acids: CASSLVSDGPTLEFF. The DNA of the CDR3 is TGTGCCAGCAGCTTAGTGTCGGACGGACCTACATTGGAGTTCTTC.

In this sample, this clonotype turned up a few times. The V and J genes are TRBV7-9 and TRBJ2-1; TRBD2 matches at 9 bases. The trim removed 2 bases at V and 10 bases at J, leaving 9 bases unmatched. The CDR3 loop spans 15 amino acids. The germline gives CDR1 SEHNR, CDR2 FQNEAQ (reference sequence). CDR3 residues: CASSLSPSGVREQFF. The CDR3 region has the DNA TGTGCCAGCAGCTTATCCCCTAGCGGGGTTCGGGAGCAGTTCTTC. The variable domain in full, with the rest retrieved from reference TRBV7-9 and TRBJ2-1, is DTGVSQNPRHKITKRGQNVTFRCDPISEHNRLYWYRQTLGQGPEFLTYFQNEAQLEKSRLLSDRFSAERPKGSFSTLEIQRTEQGDSAMYLCASSLSPSGVREQFFGPGTRLTVL.

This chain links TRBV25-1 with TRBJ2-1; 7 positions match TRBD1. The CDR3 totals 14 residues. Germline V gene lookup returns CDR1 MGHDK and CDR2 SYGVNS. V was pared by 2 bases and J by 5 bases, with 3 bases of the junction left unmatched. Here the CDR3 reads CASSEPTGDNEQFF. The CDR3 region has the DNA TGTGCCAGCAGTGAACCAACAGGGGACAATGAGCAGTTCTTC. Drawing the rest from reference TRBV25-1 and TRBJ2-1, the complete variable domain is EADIYQTPRYLVIGTGKKITLECSQTMGHDKMYWYQQDPGMELHLIHYSYGVNSTEKGDLSSESTVSRIRTEHFPLTLESARPSHTSQYLCASSEPTGDNEQFFGPGTRLTVL.

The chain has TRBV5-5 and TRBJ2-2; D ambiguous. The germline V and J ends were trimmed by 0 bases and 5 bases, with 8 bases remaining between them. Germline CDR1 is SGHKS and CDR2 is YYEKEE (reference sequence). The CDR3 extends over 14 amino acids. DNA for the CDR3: TGTGCCAGCAGCTTGGCCGTGGGAACCGGGGAGCTGTTTTTT. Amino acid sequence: CASSLAVGTGELFF.